The TCR beta chain under discussion was sequenced for a study of OX40 agonist ivuxolimab in advanced cancers. Study summary: Males comprised 70% to 85% of the group, whose mean age was about 62 years (range 23 to 79). Of the participants, roughly 40% had some prior anti-PD-1, anti-PD-L1 or anti-CTLA-4 therapy, which was allowed.

For this clone: What it recognizes is unknown.

The table came from immunoSEQ multiplex PCR; TCRdb's copy has only in-frame clones and leaves some out. This sample has approximately 69,000 clones, with around 85% found just once. Per the germline V gene, CDR1 is SGHTA and CDR2 is FQGNSA. Losses at the gene ends were 1 base for V and 4 bases for J; bases not matched to a gene: 3. This CDR3 contains 15 residues. Overall study findings and caveats: Clonal expansion was among the lowest in partial responders at 0.1-3.0 mg/kg, especially CD8+.

V is TRBV7-2 and J is TRBJ2-2, with TRBD1 matching 7 bases. The input for sequencing was CD4+ or CD8+ T cells sorted from blood, taken in a trial of the OX40 agonist ivuxolimab. The TCR sequence derives from an adult with an advanced solid tumor such as melanoma, head and neck, liver or kidney cancer. The CDR3 sequence is CASSLGDRTTGELFF. Written as DNA, the CDR3 is TGTGCCAGCAGCTTAGGGGACAGAACCACCGGGGAGCTGTTTTTT.